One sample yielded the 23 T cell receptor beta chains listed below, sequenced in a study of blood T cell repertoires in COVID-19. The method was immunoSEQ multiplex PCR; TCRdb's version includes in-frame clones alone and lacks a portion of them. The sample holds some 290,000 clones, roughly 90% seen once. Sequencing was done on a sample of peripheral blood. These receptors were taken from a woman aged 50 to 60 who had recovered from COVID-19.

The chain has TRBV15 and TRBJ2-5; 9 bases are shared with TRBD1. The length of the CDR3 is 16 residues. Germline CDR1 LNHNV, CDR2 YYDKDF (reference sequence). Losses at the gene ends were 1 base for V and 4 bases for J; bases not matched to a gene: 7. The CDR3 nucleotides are TGTGCCACCAGCAGAGGGGGGACAGGGTCTGGAGAGACCCAGTACTTC. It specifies CATSRGGTGSGETQYF. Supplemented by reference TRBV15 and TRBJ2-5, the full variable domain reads DAMVIQNPRYQVTQFGKPVTLSCSQTLNHNVMYWYQQKSSQAPKLLFHYYDKDFNNEADTPDNFQSRRPNTSFCFLDIRSPGLGDTAMYLCATSRGGTGSGETQYFGPGTRLLVL.

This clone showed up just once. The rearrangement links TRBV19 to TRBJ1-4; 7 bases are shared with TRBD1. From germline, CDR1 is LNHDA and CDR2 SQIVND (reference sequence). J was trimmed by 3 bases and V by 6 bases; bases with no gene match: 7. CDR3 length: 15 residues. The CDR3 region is CASSLPGQPNEKLFF. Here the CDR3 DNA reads TGTGCCAGTAGCCTTCCGGGACAGCCTAATGAAAAACTGTTTTTT.

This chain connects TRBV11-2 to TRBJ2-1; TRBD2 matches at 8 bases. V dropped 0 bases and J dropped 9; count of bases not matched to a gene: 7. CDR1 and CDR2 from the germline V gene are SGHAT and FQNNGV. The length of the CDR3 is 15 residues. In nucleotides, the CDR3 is TGTGCCAGCAGCTTAGACGGGACTAGTAACGCTGAGCAGTTCTTC. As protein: CASSLDGTSNAEQFF.

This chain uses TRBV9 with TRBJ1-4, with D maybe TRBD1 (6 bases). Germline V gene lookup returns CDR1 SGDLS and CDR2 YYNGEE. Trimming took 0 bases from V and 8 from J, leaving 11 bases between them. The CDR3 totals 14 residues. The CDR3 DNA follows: TGTGCCAGCAGCGTAGCCCAGGGGCGAGAAAAACTGTTTTTT. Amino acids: CASSVAQGREKLFF.

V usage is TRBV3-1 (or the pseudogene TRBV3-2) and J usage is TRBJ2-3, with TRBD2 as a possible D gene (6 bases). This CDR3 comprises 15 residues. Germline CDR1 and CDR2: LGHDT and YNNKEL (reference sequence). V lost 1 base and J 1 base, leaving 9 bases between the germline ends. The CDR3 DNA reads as TGTGCCAGCAGCCAAGGGCCTAGCGGCACAGATACGCAGTATTTT. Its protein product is CASSQGPSGTDTQYF.

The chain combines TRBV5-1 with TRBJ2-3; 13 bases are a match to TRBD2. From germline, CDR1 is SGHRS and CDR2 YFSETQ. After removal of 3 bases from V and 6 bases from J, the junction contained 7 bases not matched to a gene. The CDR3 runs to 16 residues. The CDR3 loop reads CASSSGLAGPKDTQYF. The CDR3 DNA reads TGCGCCAGCAGCTCGGGACTAGCGGGGCCCAAGGATACGCAGTATTTT. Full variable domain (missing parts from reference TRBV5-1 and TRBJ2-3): KAGVTQTPRYLIKTRGQQVTLSCSPISGHRSVSWYQQTPGQGLQFLFEYFSETQRNKGNFPGRFSGRQFSNSRSEMNVSTLELGDSALYLCASSSGLAGPKDTQYFGPGTRLTVL.

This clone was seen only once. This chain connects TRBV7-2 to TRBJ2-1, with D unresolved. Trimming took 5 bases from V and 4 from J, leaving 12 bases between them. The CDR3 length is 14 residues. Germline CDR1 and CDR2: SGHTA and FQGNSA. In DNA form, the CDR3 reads TGTGCCAGCAGCCCCCGGCCCGGGTACAATGAGCAGTTCTTC. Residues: CASSPRPGYNEQFF.

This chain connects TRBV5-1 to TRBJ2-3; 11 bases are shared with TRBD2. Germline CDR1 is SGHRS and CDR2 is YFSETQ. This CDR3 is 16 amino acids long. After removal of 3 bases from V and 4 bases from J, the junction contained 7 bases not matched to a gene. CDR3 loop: CASSSLAGVGADTQYF. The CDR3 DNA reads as TGCGCCAGCAGCTCACTAGCGGGAGTTGGCGCAGATACGCAGTATTTT.

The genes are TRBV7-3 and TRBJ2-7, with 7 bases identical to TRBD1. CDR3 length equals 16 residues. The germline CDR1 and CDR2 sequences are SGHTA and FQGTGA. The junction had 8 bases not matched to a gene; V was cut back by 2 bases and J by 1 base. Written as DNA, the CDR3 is TGTGCCAGCAGCTTACGCCGCCGGGACAGATCCTACGAGCAGTACTTC. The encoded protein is CASSLRRRDRSYEQYF.

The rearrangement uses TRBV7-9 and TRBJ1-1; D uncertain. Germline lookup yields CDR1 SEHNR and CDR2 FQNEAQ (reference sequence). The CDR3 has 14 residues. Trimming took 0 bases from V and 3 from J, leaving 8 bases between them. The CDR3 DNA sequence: TGTGCCAGCAGCTTAGCGGGAGGACACACTGAAGCTTTCTTT. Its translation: CASSLAGGHTEAFF. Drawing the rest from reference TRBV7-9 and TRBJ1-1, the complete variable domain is DTGVSQNPRHKITKRGQNVTFRCDPISEHNRLYWYRQTLGQGPEFLTYFQNEAQLEKSRLLSDRFSAERPKGSFSTLEIQRTEQGDSAMYLCASSLAGGHTEAFFGQGTRLTVV.

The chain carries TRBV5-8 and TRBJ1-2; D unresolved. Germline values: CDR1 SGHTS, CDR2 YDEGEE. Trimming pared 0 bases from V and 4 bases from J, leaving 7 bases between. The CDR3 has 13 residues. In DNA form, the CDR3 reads TGTGCCAGCAGCTTGGTTGAACTCTATGGCTACACCTTC. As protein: CASSLVELYGYTF.

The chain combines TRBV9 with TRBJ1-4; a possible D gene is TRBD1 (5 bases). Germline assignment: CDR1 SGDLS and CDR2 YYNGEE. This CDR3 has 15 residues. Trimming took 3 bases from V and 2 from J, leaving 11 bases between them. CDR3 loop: CASSEDTSTNEKLFF. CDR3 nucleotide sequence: TGTGCCAGCAGCGAGGACACGTCGACTAATGAAAAACTGTTTTTT. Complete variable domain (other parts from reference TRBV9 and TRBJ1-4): DSGVTQTPKHLITATGQRVTLRCSPRSGDLSVYWYQQSLDQGLQFLIQYYNGEERAKGNILERFSAQQFPDLHSELNLSSLELGDSALYFCASSEDTSTNEKLFFGSGTQLSVL.

The CDR3 coding sequence is TGTGCCAGCAGTGTCTCAGATAGCAATCAGCCCCAGCATTTT. This sequence encodes CASSVSDSNQPQHF. V gene TRBV2 combines with J gene TRBJ1-5; no clear D gene. The CDR3 spans 14 residues. V shed 4 bases and J shed 0 bases, with 7 bases lying between them. CDR1 SNHLY and CDR2 FYNNEI come from the germline V gene.

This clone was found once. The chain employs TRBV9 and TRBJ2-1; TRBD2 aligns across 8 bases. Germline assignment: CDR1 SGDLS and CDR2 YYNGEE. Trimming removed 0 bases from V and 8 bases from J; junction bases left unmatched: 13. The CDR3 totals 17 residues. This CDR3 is CASSVEPGGTSFDEQFF. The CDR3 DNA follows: TGTGCCAGCAGCGTAGAGCCTGGGGGGACTAGTTTTGATGAGCAGTTCTTC.

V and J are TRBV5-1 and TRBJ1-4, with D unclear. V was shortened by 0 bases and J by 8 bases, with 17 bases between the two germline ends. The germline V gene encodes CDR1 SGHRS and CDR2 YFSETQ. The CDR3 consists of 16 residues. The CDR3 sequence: CASSLGTTMGGEKLFF. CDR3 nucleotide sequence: TGCGCCAGCAGCTTGGGGACTACCATGGGTGGCGAAAAACTGTTTTTT.

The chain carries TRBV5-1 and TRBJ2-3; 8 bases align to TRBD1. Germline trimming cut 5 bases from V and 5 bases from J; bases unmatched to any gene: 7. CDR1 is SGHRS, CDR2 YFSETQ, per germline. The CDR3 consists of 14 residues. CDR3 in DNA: TGCGCCAGCAGATACGACAGGGGTGAAGATACGCAGTATTTT. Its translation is CASRYDRGEDTQYF.

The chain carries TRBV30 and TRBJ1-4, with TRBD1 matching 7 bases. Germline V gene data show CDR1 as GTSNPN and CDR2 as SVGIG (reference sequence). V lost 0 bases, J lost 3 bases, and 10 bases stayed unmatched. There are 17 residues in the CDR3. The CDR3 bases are TGTGCCTGGAGTGTACCCCGACAGGGCGGGGCTAATGAAAAACTGTTTTTT. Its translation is CAWSVPRQGGANEKLFF. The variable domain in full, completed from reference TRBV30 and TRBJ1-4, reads SQTIHQWPATLVQPVGSPLSLECTVEGTSNPNLYWYRQAAGRGLQLLFYSVGIGQISSEVPQNLSASRPQDRQFILSSKKLLLSDSGFYLCAWSVPRQGGANEKLFFGSGTQLSVL.

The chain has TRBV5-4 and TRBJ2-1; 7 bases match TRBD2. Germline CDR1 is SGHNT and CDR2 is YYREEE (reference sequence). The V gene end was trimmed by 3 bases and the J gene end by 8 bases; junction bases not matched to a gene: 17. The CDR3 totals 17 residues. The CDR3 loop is CASSWPSGRANSDEQFF. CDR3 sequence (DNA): TGTGCCAGCAGCTGGCCGAGTGGGAGGGCCAATTCCGATGAGCAGTTCTTC.

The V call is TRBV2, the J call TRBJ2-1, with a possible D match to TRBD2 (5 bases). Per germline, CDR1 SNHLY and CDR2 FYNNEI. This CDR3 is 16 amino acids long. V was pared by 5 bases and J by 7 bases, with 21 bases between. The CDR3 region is CASSSTRVRGVNEQFF. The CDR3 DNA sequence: TGTGCCAGCAGTTCCACGCGGGTCCGGGGTGTGAATGAGCAGTTCTTC.

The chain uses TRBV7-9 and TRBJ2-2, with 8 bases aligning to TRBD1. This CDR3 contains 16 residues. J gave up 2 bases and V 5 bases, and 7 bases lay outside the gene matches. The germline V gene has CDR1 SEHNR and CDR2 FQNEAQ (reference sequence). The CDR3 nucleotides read TGTGCCAGCAGCCCCTGGGGACAGGCCAACACCGGGGAGCTGTTTTTT. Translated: CASSPWGQANTGELFF.

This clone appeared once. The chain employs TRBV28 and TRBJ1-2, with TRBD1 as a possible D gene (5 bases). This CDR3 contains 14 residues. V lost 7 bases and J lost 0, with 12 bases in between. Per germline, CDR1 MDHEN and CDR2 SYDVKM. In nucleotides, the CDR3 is TGTGCCAGCAACCGGAGGGGAGCTAACTATGGCTACACCTTC. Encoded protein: CASNRRGANYGYTF.

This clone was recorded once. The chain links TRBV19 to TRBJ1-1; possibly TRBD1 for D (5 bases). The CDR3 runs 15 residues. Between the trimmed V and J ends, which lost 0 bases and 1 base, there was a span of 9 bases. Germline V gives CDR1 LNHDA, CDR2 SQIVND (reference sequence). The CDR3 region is CASSIDRAANTEAFF. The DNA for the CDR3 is TGTGCCAGTAGTATAGACAGGGCGGCGAACACTGAAGCTTTCTTT.

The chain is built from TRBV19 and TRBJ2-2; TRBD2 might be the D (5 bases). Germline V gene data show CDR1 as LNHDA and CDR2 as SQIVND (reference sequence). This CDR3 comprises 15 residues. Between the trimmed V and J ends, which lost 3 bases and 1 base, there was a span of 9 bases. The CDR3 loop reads CASSILRENTGELFF. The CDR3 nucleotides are TGTGCCAGTAGTATTTTACGGGAGAACACCGGGGAGCTGTTTTTT.